These T cell receptor beta chains were read from a single sample in a study of technical replicates of blood from several donors. The repertoire was sequenced with immunoSEQ multiplex PCR; TCRdb's copy has only in-frame clones and lacks some. The data show about 85,000 clones, just under 95% seen once. The sequenced material came from T cells isolated from PBMCs. The receptors were gathered from a human donor in good health. The CDR3 runs from the conserved cysteine through the conserved F or W. D genes are given only for firm matches. The size field is filled for only some rows; it gives once, few, many or a size class.

abundance: NA
v_gene: TRBV4-2
d_gene: NA
j_gene: TRBJ1-2
CDR3aa: CASSQDLANYGYTF
CDR3nt: TGTGCCAGCAGCCAAGATCTAGCTAACTATGGCTACACCTTC

abundance: NA
v_gene: TRBV5-4
d_gene: TRBD1
j_gene: TRBJ2-5
CDR3aa: CASSLATDRGVKETQYF
CDR3nt: TGTGCCAGCAGCTTGGCCACGGACAGGGGAGTGAAAGAGACCCAGTACTTC

abundance: NA
v_gene: TRBV5-6
d_gene: TRBD2
j_gene: TRBJ2-1
CDR3aa: CASSLERGGRGNEQFF
CDR3nt: TGTGCCAGCAGCTTGGAGCGGGGGGGCCGTGGGAATGAGCAGTTCTTC

abundance: NA
v_gene: TRBV14
d_gene: TRBD2
j_gene: TRBJ2-2
CDR3aa: CASRGTGTSGRTGELFF
CDR3nt: TGTGCCAGCAGGGGAACGGGGACTAGCGGGAGGACCGGGGAGCTGTTTTTT

abundance: NA
v_gene: TRBV27
d_gene: NA
j_gene: TRBJ2-1
CDR3aa: CASSLYSGQPRQFF
CDR3nt: TGTGCCAGCAGTTTATATTCCGGACAGCCAAGGCAGTTCTTC

abundance: NA
v_gene: TRBV18
d_gene: TRBD1
j_gene: TRBJ2-7
CDR3aa: CASSAPGQGKDEQYF
CDR3nt: TGTGCCAGCTCAGCCCCGGGACAGGGTAAAGACGAGCAGTACTTC

abundance: once
v_gene: TRBV5-1
d_gene: TRBD1
j_gene: TRBJ2-7
CDR3aa: CASSPQGGEQYF
CDR3nt: TGCGCCAGCAGCCCACAGGGGGGCGAGCAGTACTTC

abundance: NA
v_gene: TRBV19
d_gene: TRBD2
j_gene: TRBJ2-1
CDR3aa: CASSSGGPYNEQFF
CDR3nt: TGTGCCAGTAGTAGCGGGGGGCCCTACAATGAGCAGTTCTTC

abundance: NA
v_gene: TRBV7-9
d_gene: NA
j_gene: TRBJ1-4
CDR3aa: CASSTRNRPQGNEKLFF
CDR3nt: TGTGCCAGCAGCACAAGAAACAGGCCCCAGGGTAATGAAAAACTGTTTTTT

abundance: NA
v_gene: TRBV5-1
d_gene: TRBD2
j_gene: TRBJ2-5
CDR3aa: CASSSPNRRLAGKETQYF
CDR3nt: TGCGCCAGCAGCTCCCCCAACCGGAGACTAGCGGGAAAAGAGACCCAGTACTTC

abundance: once
v_gene: TRBV6-1
d_gene: TRBD2
j_gene: TRBJ2-3
CDR3aa: CASSDLAGRRVHTDTQYF
CDR3nt: TGTGCCAGCAGTGACCTAGCGGGCCGGCGCGTACACACAGATACGCAGTATTTT

abundance: NA
v_gene: TRBV19
d_gene: NA
j_gene: TRBJ1-4
CDR3aa: CASYSPTNEKLFF
CDR3nt: TGTGCCTCCTACAGTCCAACTAATGAAAAACTGTTTTTT

abundance: once
v_gene: TRBV6-5
d_gene: NA
j_gene: TRBJ1-5
CDR3aa: CASSFRNQPQHF
CDR3nt: TGTGCCAGCAGTTTCAGGAATCAGCCCCAGCATTTT

abundance: NA
v_gene: TRBV10-1
d_gene: TRBD2
j_gene: TRBJ2-1
CDR3aa: CASSEVGAGGLSEQFF
CDR3nt: TGCGCCAGCAGTGAGGTCGGAGCGGGAGGGCTTAGTGAGCAGTTCTTC

abundance: NA
v_gene: TRBV19
d_gene: TRBD2
j_gene: TRBJ2-1
CDR3aa: CASSIDETSGVYNEQFF
CDR3nt: TGTGCCAGTAGTATAGATGAAACTAGCGGAGTCTACAATGAGCAGTTCTTC

abundance: NA
v_gene: TRBV28
d_gene: TRBD1
j_gene: TRBJ1-2
CDR3aa: CASSPVSVGGARENGYTF
CDR3nt: TGTGCCAGCAGCCCCGTTTCCGTAGGGGGCGCAAGGGAAAATGGCTACACCTTC

abundance: NA
v_gene: TRBV27
d_gene: TRBD1
j_gene: TRBJ2-7
CDR3aa: CASSQGTGSYEQYF
CDR3nt: TGTGCCAGCTCTCAAGGGACAGGGAGCTACGAGCAGTACTTC

abundance: NA
v_gene: TRBV10-3
d_gene: NA
j_gene: TRBJ1-5
CDR3aa: CAISANMELKPQHF
CDR3nt: TGTGCCATCAGTGCTAACATGGAGTTAAAGCCCCAGCATTTT

abundance: NA
v_gene: TRBV27
d_gene: TRBD2
j_gene: TRBJ2-2
CDR3aa: CASSLSAVGLALNTGELFF
CDR3nt: TGTGCCAGCAGTTTATCCGCAGTGGGACTAGCACTAAACACCGGGGAGCTGTTTTTT

abundance: once
v_gene: TRBV27
d_gene: NA
j_gene: TRBJ2-3
CDR3aa: CASSLSPRWDTQYF
CDR3nt: TGTGCCAGCAGTTTATCCCCCCGGTGGGATACGCAGTATTTT

abundance: NA
v_gene: TRBV6-6
d_gene: TRBD1
j_gene: TRBJ2-2
CDR3aa: CASSYSAAGGRRVFF
CDR3nt: TGTGCCAGCAGTTACTCCGCGGCAGGGGGTCGTAGGGTGTTTTTT

abundance: NA
v_gene: TRBV10-3
d_gene: TRBD1
j_gene: TRBJ1-2
CDR3aa: CAIRGGTGRNYGYTF
CDR3nt: TGTGCCATCAGGGGAGGGACAGGGAGGAACTATGGCTACACCTTC

abundance: NA
v_gene: TRBV7-9
d_gene: NA
j_gene: TRBJ2-7
CDR3aa: CASSFAYEQYF
CDR3nt: TGTGCCAGCAGCTTCGCGTACGAGCAGTACTTC

abundance: NA
v_gene: TRBV6-5
d_gene: NA
j_gene: TRBJ2-7
CDR3aa: CASSYISPGLGYEQYF
CDR3nt: TGTGCCAGCAGTTACATTTCTCCAGGGTTGGGCTACGAGCAGTACTTC

abundance: NA
v_gene: TRBV10-3
d_gene: NA
j_gene: TRBJ1-1
CDR3aa: CAIKGGETEAFF
CDR3nt: TGTGCCATCAAAGGCGGGGAGACTGAAGCTTTCTTT

abundance: NA
v_gene: TRBV9
d_gene: TRBD2
j_gene: TRBJ2-5
CDR3aa: CASSVGVSGAETQYF
CDR3nt: TGTGCCAGCAGCGTAGGAGTTAGCGGGGCGGAGACCCAGTACTTC

abundance: NA
v_gene: TRBV7-8
d_gene: NA
j_gene: TRBJ2-1
CDR3aa: CASSRESSYNEQFF
CDR3nt: TGTGCCAGCAGCCGAGAGAGCTCCTACAATGAGCAGTTCTTC

abundance: NA
v_gene: TRBV6-5
d_gene: NA
j_gene: TRBJ1-5
CDR3aa: CASSYSREGSQPQHF
CDR3nt: TGTGCCAGCAGCTACTCCCGGGAGGGCTCTCAGCCCCAGCATTTT

abundance: NA
v_gene: TRBV19
d_gene: TRBD2
j_gene: TRBJ2-7
CDR3aa: CASSDTSGNYEQYF
CDR3nt: TGTGCCAGTAGTGATACTAGCGGGAACTACGAGCAGTACTTC

abundance: NA
v_gene: TRBV19
d_gene: TRBD1
j_gene: TRBJ1-1
CDR3aa: CASSSTTGGTEAFF
CDR3nt: TGTGCCAGTAGTAGTACGACAGGGGGCACTGAAGCTTTCTTT

abundance: NA
v_gene: TRBV28
d_gene: TRBD1
j_gene: TRBJ1-5
CDR3aa: CASISGQGARQPQHF
CDR3nt: TGTGCCAGCATCTCGGGACAGGGGGCGAGACAGCCCCAGCATTTT